The T cell receptor beta chain described here comes from a study of beta chain features in type 1 diabetes. One heparinised blood draw, averaging about 100 mL, came from each donor. This clone was recorded a few times. The length of the CDR3 is 13 residues. Deletions cut 6 bases from V and 7 bases from J, with 13 bases between. CDR1 SGHTA and CDR2 FQGNSA come from the germline V gene. The sequenced template was cDNA made from the entire isolated RNA. The average output of naive, central memory and regulatory T cell samples was about 3.3 million reads. TCRdb's table, derived via immunoSEQ multiplex PCR, lists solely in-frame clones and lacks some. Of about 160,000 clones listed, about 9.8% are singletons.

This rearrangement joins TRBV7-2 to TRBJ2-1; D uncertain. The origin of this receptor is a young woman in good health. Sequencing was performed on central memory CD4+ T cells from blood. This chain's CDR3 is CASSLNARNEQFF. In DNA, the CDR3 is TGTGCCAGCAGTTTAAACGCGAGGAATGAGCAGTTCTTC. Drawing the rest from reference TRBV7-2 and TRBJ2-1, the complete variable domain is GAGVSQSPSNKVTEKGKDVELRCDPISGHTALYWYRQSLGQGLEFLIYFQGNSAPDKSGLPSDRFSAERTGGSVSTLTIQRTQQEDSAVYLCASSLNARNEQFFGPGTRLTVL.